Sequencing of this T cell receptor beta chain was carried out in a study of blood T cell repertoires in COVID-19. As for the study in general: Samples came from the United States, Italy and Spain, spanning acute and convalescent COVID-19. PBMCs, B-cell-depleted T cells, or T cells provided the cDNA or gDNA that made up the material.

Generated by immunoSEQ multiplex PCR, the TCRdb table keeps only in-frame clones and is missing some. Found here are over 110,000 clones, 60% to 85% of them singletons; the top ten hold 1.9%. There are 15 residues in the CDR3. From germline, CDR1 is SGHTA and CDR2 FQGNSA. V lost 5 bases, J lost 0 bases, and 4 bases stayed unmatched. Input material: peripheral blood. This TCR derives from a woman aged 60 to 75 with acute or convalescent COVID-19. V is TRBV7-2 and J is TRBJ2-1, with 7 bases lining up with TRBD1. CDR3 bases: TGTGCCAGCAGCCCAACAGGGGTCTCCTACAATGAGCAGTTCTTC. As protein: CASSPTGVSYNEQFF.